One T cell receptor (beta chain) is described in this entry. Germline V CDR1 and CDR2: SGHDT, YYEEEE. This CDR3 region has 14 residues. V lost 4 bases, J lost 7 bases, and 4 bases stayed unmatched. These data belong to a study of blood T cell repertoires in COVID-19. The wider study: Samples representing acute and convalescent COVID-19 were sourced from the United States, Italy and Spain. Sample material is recorded as cDNA or gDNA derived from T cells, B-cell-depleted T cells, or PBMCs.

Using immunoSEQ multiplex PCR, the repertoire was profiled, and TCRdb retains in-frame clones only, with some absent. The table shows roughly 55,000 clones, with over 80% occurring only once. Sequenced material: peripheral blood. The source of this sequence is a woman aged 60 to 75 with acute or convalescent COVID-19. The chain joins TRBV5-6 to TRBJ1-6; 8 positions agree with TRBD1. The CDR3: CASSVTGANSPLHF. The CDR3 bases are TGTGCCAGCAGCGTGACAGGGGCCAATTCACCCCTCCACTTT.